One and the same sample provided the 20 T cell receptor beta chains below, sequenced in a study of T cells in Graves' hyperthyroidism and ophthalmopathy. TCR beta CDR3 regions were amplified from RNA. HTBI primers were used for first-round RT-PCR of the TCR CDR3. TCRdb reprocessed the multiplex PCR reads via MiXCR and lists one record per CDR3 protein. The table shows hundreds of thousands of distinct CDR3 sequences, with about 13% occurring only once. Sequencing used blood. All receptors come from a woman aged 18 to 35 with Graves' hyperthyroidism.

This clonotype was observed many times. The rearrangement uses TRBV30 and TRBJ2-5; TRBD2 might be the D (5 bases). Trimming cost V 5 bases and J 7 bases, with 20 bases left between them. Germline V gives CDR1 GTSNPN, CDR2 SVGIG (reference sequence). The CDR3 spans 14 residues. The CDR3 loop reads CAWGSGIQAGTQYF. The CDR3 region has the DNA TGTGCCTGGGGATCGGGGATCCAAGCAGGGACCCAGTACTTC.

V usage is TRBV9 and J usage is TRBJ2-7; no definite D call. The CDR3 is made up of 14 amino acids. V shed 0 bases and J shed 3 bases, with 10 bases lying between them. Germline V gene lookup returns CDR1 SGDLS and CDR2 YYNGEE. CDR3 residues: CASSVGKTFYEQYF. The DNA of the CDR3 is TGTGCCAGCAGCGTAGGAAAGACTTTCTACGAGCAGTACTTC.

Many counts were recorded for this clonotype. The rearrangement links TRBV6-1 to TRBJ1-3; D ambiguous. Trimming left V 1 base short and J 0 bases short, with 10 bases between. The V gene's germline CDR1 is MNHNS and CDR2 SASEGT. This CDR3 comprises 16 residues. CDR3: CASSEEIGVSGNTIYF. The CDR3 nucleotides are TGTGCCAGCAGTGAAGAAATCGGGGTCTCTGGAAACACCATATATTTT.

This clonotype appeared many times. The chain carries TRBV28 and TRBJ2-4; the D is unclear. CDR1 and CDR2 (germline): MDHEN, SYDVKM. This CDR3 contains 14 residues. The V end lost 6 bases, the J end lost 0 bases, and 9 bases lay between the germline ends. CDR3 amino acids: CASSPTLAKNIQYF. DNA for the CDR3: TGTGCCAGCAGCCCAACGCTAGCCAAAAACATTCAGTACTTC.

This clonotype has a handful of counts. This chain uses TRBV12-3 or TRBV12-4 with TRBJ1-3; D is perhaps TRBD1 (5 bases). The CDR3 has 15 residues. The V gene lost 11 bases and the J gene lost 0 bases, with 17 bases spanning the gap. In DNA, the CDR3 is TGTGCCGGGGTGGACACCTTGAGCTCTGGAAACACCATATATTTT. Its protein is CAGVDTLSSGNTIYF.

This clonotype was counted many times. V is TRBV6-1 and J is TRBJ1-2; tentative D call: TRBD1 (6 bases). V was clipped by 6 bases and J by 7 bases, with 15 bases between them. Germline CDR1 MNHNS, CDR2 SASEGT. This CDR3 region has 13 residues. In DNA, the CDR3 is TGTGCCAGCAGCTTACAGGGTGCGACTGGCTACACCTTC. Its translation is CASSLQGATGYTF.

This clonotype was observed a handful of times. J is TRBJ2-3 and V is TRBV20-1; 8 positions match TRBD2. The CDR3 covers 14 residues. V dropped 3 bases and J dropped 6; count of bases not matched to a gene: 8. Germline assignment: CDR1 DFQATT and CDR2 SNEGSKA (reference sequence). Here the CDR3 reads CSARPAGVGDTQYF. Here the CDR3 DNA reads TGCAGTGCTAGGCCAGCGGGAGTCGGGGATACGCAGTATTTT.

This clonotype occurred many times. The chain carries TRBV7-2 and TRBJ1-5; D unresolved. Between the trimmed V and J ends, which lost 3 bases and 5 bases, there was a span of 5 bases. This CDR3 region has 12 residues. The germline gives CDR1 SGHTA, CDR2 FQGNSA. This CDR3 is CASSFYDQPQHF. CDR3 nucleotide sequence: TGTGCCAGCAGCTTCTACGATCAGCCCCAGCATTTT.

This clonotype was seen at least ten times. V and J are TRBV20-1 and TRBJ2-3; the D is unclear. Germline lookup yields CDR1 DFQATT and CDR2 SNEGSKA (reference sequence). V gave up 6 bases and J gave up 5 bases, with 9 bases separating them. The CDR3 has 11 residues. In DNA, the CDR3 is TGCAGTGCCTGGGCTGAAGATACGCAGTATTTT. It yields the protein CSAWAEDTQYF.

The J gene is TRBJ2-2, the V gene TRBV10-3, with D perhaps TRBD1 (5 bases). CDR3 length equals 13 residues. Trimming cost V 10 bases and J 6 bases, with 15 bases left between them. Germline CDR1 and CDR2: ENHRY and SYGVKD. This CDR3 reads CATTGARAGELFF. CDR3 in DNA: TGTGCCACCACTGGGGCCAGGGCCGGGGAGCTGTTTTTT.

Many counts were recorded for this clonotype. The chain joins TRBV6-1 to TRBJ1-2; tentative D call: TRBD1 (6 bases). Germline CDR1 and CDR2: MNHNS and SASEGT. The CDR3 runs 15 residues. The germline V and J ends were trimmed by 5 bases and 6 bases, with 19 bases remaining between them. The CDR3: CASSRGTPLTHGYTF. In DNA form, the CDR3 reads TGTGCCAGCAGTAGGGGGACACCCCTTACCCATGGCTACACCTTC.

This clonotype was seen more than once but under ten times. The chain is built from TRBV29-1 and TRBJ1-2; TRBD1 aligns across 12 bases. The CDR3 has 12 residues. Germline loops: CDR1 SQVTM, CDR2 ANQGSEA. V was clipped by 8 bases and J by 8 bases; unmatched bases: 6. CDR3 DNA sequence: TGCAGCTTGTCGGGACAGGGGGCGGGCTACACCTTC. Protein product: CSLSGQGAGYTF.

There are many counts of this clonotype. V is TRBV15 and J is TRBJ2-1; 9 bases are a match to TRBD2. CDR1 and CDR2 from the germline V gene are LNHNV and YYDKDF (reference sequence). The V gene end was trimmed by 0 bases and the J gene end by 7 bases; junction bases not matched to a gene: 13. This CDR3 has 18 residues. The CDR3 DNA sequence: TGTGCCACCAGCAGAGACCCGATTGGGCGGGGGGGCGAAAATGAGCAGTTCTTC. It codes for CATSRDPIGRGGENEQFF.

This clonotype has a handful of counts. The chain links TRBV14 to TRBJ2-5; D is ambiguous. The CDR3 covers 15 residues. The ends were cut back, 0 bases at V and 2 bases at J, with 10 bases in the middle. CDR1 SGHDN and CDR2 FVKESK come from the germline V gene. CDR3 in DNA: TGTGCCAGCAGCCAAGATATTTTAGAACAAGAGACCCAGTACTTC. Translating gives CASSQDILEQETQYF.

This clonotype was counted many times. The CDR3 sequence is CASSLYNEQFF. In DNA form, the CDR3 reads TGTGCCAGCAGTCTCTACAATGAGCAGTTCTTC. The V call is TRBV28, the J call TRBJ2-1; D gene unclear. Between the trimmed V and J ends, which lost 5 bases and 3 bases, there was a span of 2 bases. The germline gives CDR1 MDHEN, CDR2 SYDVKM. The CDR3 is 11 amino acids.

This clonotype showed up many times. The chain recombines TRBV18 with TRBJ2-5; 7 bases align to TRBD2. The CDR3 runs to 17 residues. Germline V lookup: CDR1 KGHSH, CDR2 LQKENI. V shed 3 bases, J shed 2 bases, and the junction held 12 bases outside the gene matches. The CDR3 DNA reads TGTGCCAGCTCACCGGACATGGACCTGCGGGGGCAAGAGACCCAGTACTTC. Protein sequence: CASSPDMDLRGQETQYF.

CDR3 coding DNA: TGTGCCAGCAGCACACTAGCGGGGGGGGGTGCGGAGACCCAGTACTTC. Translated: CASSTLAGGGAETQYF. The V call is TRBV6-4, the J call TRBJ2-5; 13 bases line up with TRBD2. V lost 6 bases, J lost 5 bases, and 9 bases stayed unmatched. Looked up from germline, CDR1 is MRHNA and CDR2 is SNTAGT. The CDR3 consists of 16 residues.

This sequence joins TRBV10-2 and TRBJ1-1; 8 bases map to TRBD1. V trimming: 7 bases; J trimming: 3 bases; junction bases outside the gene matches: 7. In germline, CDR1 is WSHSY, CDR2 SAAADI. This CDR3 contains 14 residues. The CDR3 sequence is CASNSMTGDTEAFF. In nucleotides, the CDR3 is TGCGCCAGCAACTCCATGACAGGGGACACTGAAGCTTTCTTT.

J is TRBJ1-6 and V is TRBV7-8; TRBD1 is a possible D gene (5 bases). The germline V gene encodes CDR1 SGHVS and CDR2 FQNEAQ. The V end was cut by 5 bases, the J end by 3 bases, with 11 bases between. The CDR3 loop spans 15 amino acids. The CDR3 is CASSPGTDYNSPLHF. In nucleotides, the CDR3 is TGTGCCAGCAGCCCTGGGACGGACTATAATTCACCCCTCCACTTT.

A remark on this clonotype: A much larger clone lies one base from this, so it may be a read error. CDR3 DNA sequence: TGTGCCAGCAGGCGACAGGGGCCTGGCTACACCTTC. Its protein product is CASRRQGPGYTF. The V and J genes are TRBV2 and TRBJ1-2, with 8 bases that match TRBD1. J gave up 7 bases and V 6 bases, and 4 bases lay outside the gene matches. Germline V CDR1 and CDR2: SNHLY, FYNNEI. The CDR3 runs 12 residues.